The next 19 T cell receptor beta chains were all read from a single sample in a study of cytomegalovirus exposure and HLA in healthy donors. The PCR had 60 Vbeta and 13 Jbeta primers. Libraries were prepared by immunoSEQ multiplex PCR; TCRdb keeps only in-frame clonotypes and omits some of them. The table lists approximately 120,000 clones, 81% of them singletons, with about 1.7% in the top ten. The sample was PBMCs. All receptors come from a man aged 18 to 29 in good health and CMV-seronegative.

This clone has a handful of counts. V is TRBV7-9 and J is TRBJ1-1, with TRBD1 matching 7 bases. V was clipped by 3 bases and J by 9 bases; unmatched bases: 10. This CDR3 is 14 amino acids long. In germline, CDR1 is SEHNR, CDR2 FQNEAQ (reference sequence). The CDR3 nucleotides read TGTGCCAGCAGCTTGTCGGGGCAGGGGGAAAAAGCTTTCTTT. This gives the protein CASSLSGQGEKAFF.

The rearrangement links TRBV10-1 to TRBJ2-3; TRBD1 matches 9 bases. The V and J ends lost 0 bases and 5 bases, in that order; junction bases with no gene match: 6. The length of the CDR3 is 16 residues. Germline CDR1 WNHNN, CDR2 SYGVQD (reference sequence). This chain's CDR3 is CASSESGQGTGDTQYF. The CDR3 DNA sequence: TGCGCCAGCAGTGAGTCGGGACAGGGCACGGGAGATACGCAGTATTTT.

V gene TRBV2 combines with J gene TRBJ1-5; D is unclear. The CDR3 loop spans 15 amino acids. V gave up 1 base and J gave up 0 bases, with 7 bases separating them. Germline V gene sequence: CDR1 SNHLY, CDR2 FYNNEI. CDR3 bases: TGTGCCAGCAGTGAAGGTCAGAATAGCAATCAGCCCCAGCATTTT. Translating gives CASSEGQNSNQPQHF.

This clone turned up a few times. The CDR3 nucleotides read TGCGCCAGCAGCCCTGACAGGATTTCCTACGAGCAGTACTTC. The encoded protein is CASSPDRISYEQYF. V and J are TRBV5-1 and TRBJ2-7; D may be TRBD1 (6 bases). Germline V gene data show CDR1 as SGHRS and CDR2 as YFSETQ. Deletions cut 4 bases from V and 1 base from J, with 12 bases between. The CDR3 totals 14 residues. The full variable domain, completed using reference TRBV5-1 and TRBJ2-7, is KAGVTQTPRYLIKTRGQQVTLSCSPISGHRSVSWYQQTPGQGLQFLFEYFSETQRNKGNFPGRFSGRQFSNSRSEMNVSTLELGDSALYLCASSPDRISYEQYFGPGTRLTVT.

The chain combines TRBV7-6 with TRBJ2-2; D possibly corresponds to TRBD1 (6 bases). The V and J ends lost 4 bases and 3 bases respectively, with 12 bases between them. The CDR3 totals 15 residues. Germline V gene lookup returns CDR1 SGHVS and CDR2 FNYEAQ. CDR3 protein: CASSSRQGYTGELFF. The CDR3 DNA reads TGTGCCAGCAGCTCACGGCAGGGGTACACCGGGGAGCTGTTTTTT.

This chain connects TRBV5-4 to TRBJ2-1; possible D gene TRBD2, 7 bases. The CDR3 length is 16 residues. Germline CDR1 SGHNT, CDR2 YYREEE (reference sequence). Trimming took 4 bases from V and 0 from J, leaving 14 bases between them. CDR3 bases: TGTGCCAGCAGCGCCGGCGGGGGCCTCTCCTACAATGAGCAGTTCTTC. It encodes CASSAGGGLSYNEQFF. Combining the CDR3 with reference TRBV5-4 and TRBJ2-1 gives the whole variable domain ETGVTQSPTHLIKTRGQQVTLRCSSQSGHNTVSWYQQALGQGPQFIFQYYREEENGRGNFPPRFSGLQFPNYSSELNVNALELDDSALYLCASSAGGGLSYNEQFFGPGTRLTVL.

This chain connects TRBV5-4 to TRBJ2-7, with TRBD1 matching 12 bases. Germline trimming cut 0 bases from V and 3 bases from J; bases unmatched to any gene: 7. Germline loops: CDR1 SGHNT, CDR2 YYREEE (reference sequence). The CDR3 has 17 amino acids. CDR3 nucleotide sequence: TGTGCCAGCAGCTTGGGGGGGACAGGGGGCTCGGTCTACGAGCAGTACTTC. Translated: CASSLGGTGGSVYEQYF.

The genes are TRBV15 and TRBJ1-4, with TRBD1 matching over 7 bases. The V and J ends lost 5 bases and 7 bases, in that order; junction bases with no gene match: 7. Germline-derived CDR1 and CDR2 are LNHNV and YYDKDF (reference sequence). There are 14 residues in the CDR3. CDR3 sequence reads: CATSRHGQVEKLFF. CDR3 DNA: TGTGCCACCAGCCGCCACGGACAGGTTGAAAAACTGTTTTTT.

The rearrangement joins TRBV19 to TRBJ1-4, with 7 bases identical to TRBD1. This CDR3 contains 16 residues. The germline gives CDR1 LNHDA, CDR2 SQIVND (reference sequence). The ends lost 5 bases at V and 4 bases at J; junction bases unmatched: 10. The CDR3 spells CASSGDRVLVNEKLFF. CDR3 coding DNA: TGTGCCAGTAGTGGCGACAGGGTATTAGTTAATGAAAAACTGTTTTTT.

This sequence joins TRBV5-4 and TRBJ1-1; the D is unclear. The length of the CDR3 is 16 residues. V lost 2 bases, J lost 4 bases, and 18 bases lay in between. The germline V gene encodes CDR1 SGHNT and CDR2 YYREEE (reference sequence). The CDR3 is CASSLKGARVGTEAFF. The CDR3 DNA follows: TGTGCCAGCAGCTTAAAGGGAGCCCGGGTGGGCACTGAAGCTTTCTTT. Combining the CDR3 with reference TRBV5-4 and TRBJ1-1 gives the whole variable domain ETGVTQSPTHLIKTRGQQVTLRCSSQSGHNTVSWYQQALGQGPQFIFQYYREEENGRGNFPPRFSGLQFPNYSSELNVNALELDDSALYLCASSLKGARVGTEAFFGQGTRLTVV.

This rearrangement joins TRBV6-1 to TRBJ2-1, with D perhaps matching TRBD2 (7 bases). This CDR3 contains 17 residues. Germline V CDR1 and CDR2: MNHNS, SASEGT. V shed 1 base and J shed 2 bases, with 15 bases lying between them. The chain's CDR3 is CASSEEGGGVTYNEQFF. CDR3 coding DNA: TGTGCCAGCAGTGAAGAGGGGGGAGGGGTCACCTACAATGAGCAGTTCTTC.

This clone was seen more than once but under ten times. V and J are TRBV5-1 and TRBJ1-1, with D maybe TRBD1 (6 bases). CDR3 length equals 15 residues. Germline V gene data show CDR1 as SGHRS and CDR2 as YFSETQ. V shed 0 bases and J shed 1 base, with 10 bases lying between them. CDR3 region: CASSLETGRNTEAFF. Written as DNA, the CDR3 is TGCGCCAGCAGCTTGGAGACAGGTAGGAACACTGAAGCTTTCTTT.

A note on this clone: Compared with germline, one end of the junction differs, possibly owing to a read error. The V gene is TRBV5-1, the J gene TRBJ1-3; TRBD1 might be the D (5 bases). CDR1 and CDR2 from the germline V gene are SGHRS and YFSETQ. The CDR3 has 16 residues. The CDR3 reads CTSSPDGGVSGNTIYF. DNA for the CDR3: TGCACCAGCTCCCCCGACGGGGGGGTCTCTGGAAACACCATATATTTT. The full variable domain, completed using reference TRBV5-1 and TRBJ1-3, is KAGVTQTPRYLIKTRGQQVTLSCSPISGHRSVSWYQQTPGQGLQFLFEYFSETQRNKGNFPGRFSGRQFSNSRSEMNVSTLELGDSALYLCTSSPDGGVSGNTIYFGEGSWLTVV.

A few counts support this clone. This chain uses TRBV2 with TRBJ2-1; D gene unclear. The CDR3 is 14 amino acids. Between the trimmed V and J ends, which lost 5 bases and 4 bases, there was a span of 12 bases. The germline V gene encodes CDR1 SNHLY and CDR2 FYNNEI. CDR3 nucleotides: TGTGCCAGCAGTCAAACGACTTATTACAATGAGCAGTTCTTC. Protein: CASSQTTYYNEQFF.

This rearrangement joins TRBV5-1 to TRBJ1-1; D is undetermined. This CDR3 has 15 residues. Germline assignment: CDR1 SGHRS and CDR2 YFSETQ. V lost 0 bases and J 5 bases, leaving 14 bases between the germline ends. The CDR3 region is CASSLGGRRGTEAFF. CDR3 coding DNA: TGCGCCAGCAGCTTGGGCGGGAGGCGCGGGACTGAAGCTTTCTTT.

The chain has TRBV5-1 and TRBJ2-5; D unclear. Trimming took off 1 base at V and 5 bases at J, with 6 bases between the two ends. The CDR3 runs to 12 residues. Germline-derived CDR1 and CDR2 are SGHRS and YFSETQ. CDR3 protein: CASSLYEETQYF. The CDR3 bases are TGCGCCAGCAGCTTGTACGAGGAGACCCAGTACTTC.

The chain couples TRBV7-9 to TRBJ1-1; TRBD1 aligns across 11 bases. V gave up 10 bases and J gave up 0 bases; unmatched junction bases: 13. CDR1 SEHNR and CDR2 FQNEAQ come from the germline V gene (reference sequence). This CDR3 is 17 amino acids long. CDR3 protein: CATQRSGQGAMNTEAFF. Written as DNA, the CDR3 is TGTGCCACCCAAAGGTCAGGACAGGGGGCTATGAACACTGAAGCTTTCTTT.

This clone was picked up one time. This chain joins TRBV5-1 and TRBJ1-4; 7 nucleotides align to TRBD1. This CDR3 has 14 amino acids. V dropped 5 bases and J dropped 0; count of bases not matched to a gene: 1. Germline lookup yields CDR1 SGHRS and CDR2 YFSETQ. The CDR3 protein is CASRGQPTNEKLFF. CDR3 DNA: TGCGCCAGCAGGGGACAGCCAACTAATGAAAAACTGTTTTTT.

The V call is TRBV4-1, the J call TRBJ1-3; no clear D. This CDR3 spans 16 amino acids. CDR1 and CDR2 from the germline V gene are MGHRA and YSYEKL. Trimming removed 0 bases from V and 0 bases from J, with 9 bases in between. The CDR3 DNA reads as TGCGCCAGCAGCCAAGATATCGGGATCTCTGGAAACACCATATATTTT. Its protein is CASSQDIGISGNTIYF.